This section outlines one TCR beta chain sequence together with its context. The antigen remains undetermined. The PCR ran on 60 Vbeta and 13 Jbeta primers. The repertoire was sequenced with immunoSEQ multiplex PCR; TCRdb's copy has only in-frame clones and lacks some. Among about 140,000 clones listed, 88% were seen once. This record belongs to a study of cytomegalovirus exposure and HLA in healthy donors. For the study at large: As an earlier analysis found, about 200 million T cells yielded 117 million unique TCR beta sequences.

The CDR3 has 15 residues. From germline, CDR1 is SGHRS and CDR2 YFSETQ. After removal of 4 bases from V and 5 bases from J, the junction contained 8 bases not matched to a gene. Study-wide results and caveats: Later on, a genetic analysis was performed. It linked a missense variant in DCLRE1C with V- and J-gene trimming of TCR beta. A later analysis reportedly found fewer N-insertions in an Asian-associated ancestry cluster than the roughly 670-donor mean. Diagnosis of cytomegalovirus status made by the classifier reportedly showed high specificity and sensitivity.

This chain connects TRBV5-1 to TRBJ2-7; 11 bases are shared with TRBD2. Material for sequencing was PBMCs. The receptor's source is a woman in her forties in good health and CMV-seronegative. CDR3 in amino acids: CASSAIAGGDDEQYF. The CDR3 region has the DNA TGCGCCAGCAGCGCTATAGCGGGAGGGGACGACGAGCAGTACTTC. The entire variable domain, with the rest obtained from reference TRBV5-1 and TRBJ2-7, is as follows: KAGVTQTPRYLIKTRGQQVTLSCSPISGHRSVSWYQQTPGQGLQFLFEYFSETQRNKGNFPGRFSGRQFSNSRSEMNVSTLELGDSALYLCASSAIAGGDDEQYFGPGTRLTVT.